The 29 T cell receptor beta chains below come from one sample, sequenced in a study of vaccination effects on CD4 cells after COVID-19. Antigens of these TCRs are unknown. Expansion with viral peptide pools was applied to antigen-specific CD4+ T cells by the ViraFEST assay prior to sequencing. Cultured cells yielded isolated CD4+ T cells after roughly 11 days. Either the mRNA-1273 or the BNT162b2 vaccine was given to participants as two doses. Method: immunoSEQ multiplex PCR; TCRdb's copy keeps in-frame clones and lacks some. The data contain tens of thousands of clones, approximately 78% of them singletons. The specimen was CD4+ T cells from PBMCs cultured with HCoV-NL63 spike peptides, collected after COVID-19 vaccination. The source of these receptors is a human donor who received a COVID-19 vaccine. Some clones in this sample may be carry-over from other donors' samples.

This clone was seen a few times. The chain employs TRBV7-8 and TRBJ2-5; D may be TRBD1 (6 bases). With 6 bases removed from V and 5 bases from J, the gap between germline ends came to 13 bases. Germline V lookup: CDR1 SGHVS, CDR2 FQNEAQ. The CDR3 runs to 13 residues. CDR3 amino acids: CASSSQGGETQYF. The CDR3 DNA is TGTGCCAGCAGTTCACAGGGTGGGGAGACCCAGTACTTC.

This clone was recorded once. The chain joins TRBV3-1 (or the pseudogene TRBV3-2) to TRBJ2-5; 9 bases match TRBD1. The V gene end was trimmed by 8 bases and the J gene end by 4 bases; junction bases not matched to a gene: 11. The germline V gene has CDR1 LGHDT and CDR2 YNNKEL (reference sequence). This CDR3 contains 15 residues. CDR3 coding DNA: TGTGCCAGCTCACCGGGACAGGGTATTCGAGAGACCCAGTACTTC. It yields the protein CASSPGQGIRETQYF.

This chain uses TRBV6-5 with TRBJ1-2; D unclear. Trimming shortened V by 6 bases and J by 3 bases, and 11 bases separated the two germline ends. The CDR3 runs 13 residues. Per germline, CDR1 MNHEY and CDR2 SVGAGI. CDR3 nucleotide sequence: TGTGCCAGCAGAACCGGTGGGGACTATGGCTACACCTTC. Translation gives CASRTGGDYGYTF.

The chain joins TRBV28 to TRBJ2-2; D remains ambiguous. Germline V CDR1 and CDR2: MDHEN, SYDVKM. The CDR3 contains 13 residues. The V gene lost 3 bases and the J gene lost 5 bases, with 7 bases spanning the gap. CDR3 region: CASSLVGTGELFF. The CDR3 DNA is TGTGCCAGCAGTTTGGTGGGAACCGGGGAGCTGTTTTTT.

This chain links TRBV7-3 with TRBJ2-3, with 9 bases that match TRBD1. Germline trimming cut 0 bases from V and 5 bases from J; bases unmatched to any gene: 6. The germline V gene has CDR1 SGHTA and CDR2 FQGTGA. This CDR3 contains 16 residues. The CDR3 bases are TGTGCCAGCAGCTTAACAGGACAGGGGTTTCGAGATACGCAGTATTTT. This gives the protein CASSLTGQGFRDTQYF.

CDR3 loop: CASSLGWGFAEAFF. The CDR3 nucleotides read TGTGCCAGCAGCTTGGGTTGGGGGTTCGCTGAAGCTTTCTTT. The V gene is TRBV5-8, the J gene TRBJ1-1, with D perhaps matching TRBD1 (5 bases). The V end lost 0 bases, the J end lost 6 bases, and 12 bases lay between the germline ends. The CDR3 runs 14 residues. Germline assignment: CDR1 SGHTS and CDR2 YDEGEE.

This clone was seen only once. The gene calls are TRBV15 and TRBJ2-5; D may be TRBD1 or TRBD2 (5 bases each). Trimming stripped 5 bases from V and 4 bases from J, with 11 bases between. Germline V gene lookup returns CDR1 LNHNV and CDR2 YYDKDF (reference sequence). The CDR3 contains 13 residues. This CDR3 reads CATSLGPRETQYF. The CDR3 DNA reads as TGTGCCACCAGCCTGGGACCCCGAGAGACCCAGTACTTC.

The genes are TRBV12-5 and TRBJ2-1; D might be TRBD1 (6 bases). The CDR3 loop spans 16 amino acids. The germline CDR1 and CDR2 sequences are LGHNT and FRNRAP. The V end lost 5 bases, the J end lost 5 bases, and 19 bases lay between the germline ends. CDR3 region: CASGLRDNLFNNEQFF. The CDR3 nucleotides read TGTGCTAGTGGTCTAAGGGACAACTTGTTTAACAATGAGCAGTTCTTC.

This chain joins TRBV19 and TRBJ1-5, with 9 positions matching TRBD1. The CDR3 has 14 amino acids. V gave up 5 bases and J gave up 5 bases; unmatched junction bases: 4. Germline lookup yields CDR1 LNHDA and CDR2 SQIVND (reference sequence). The CDR3: CASSFRQGDQPQHF. Here the CDR3 DNA reads TGTGCCAGTAGTTTTAGACAGGGGGATCAGCCCCAGCATTTT.

This chain uses TRBV18 with TRBJ1-2, with 11 nucleotides matching TRBD1. CDR3 size: 16 residues. V shed 2 bases and J 4 bases; nucleotides not matched to a gene: 6. Germline CDR1 reads KGHSH; CDR2 reads LQKENI. The CDR3 sequence is CASSPSGTGGPYGYTF. In DNA form, the CDR3 reads TGTGCCAGCTCACCATCCGGGACAGGGGGGCCCTATGGCTACACCTTC.

V is TRBV28 and J is TRBJ2-7; tentative D call: TRBD1 (5 bases). The CDR3 contains 12 residues. Germline values: CDR1 MDHEN, CDR2 SYDVKM. V was pared by 5 bases and J by 3 bases, with 8 bases between. CDR3 DNA: TGTGCCAGCAGTCGACAGCACTACGAGCAGTACGTC. Protein product: CASSRQHYEQYV.

This sequence joins TRBV30 and TRBJ1-1, with unresolved D. The length of the CDR3 is 12 residues. V lost 5 bases and J lost 4, with 11 bases in between. Germline CDR1 is GTSNPN and CDR2 is SVGIG (reference sequence). CDR3 sequence (DNA): TGTGCCTGGTATAGGGAGAGCACTGAAGCTTTCTTT. It codes for CAWYRESTEAFF.

The V and J genes are TRBV27 and TRBJ1-1, with a tentative D call TRBD1 (5 bases). V dropped 11 bases and J dropped 6 bases, with 13 bases sitting between them. Germline assignment: CDR1 MNHEY and CDR2 SMNVEV (reference sequence). This CDR3 has 11 residues. CDR3 residues: CACGRGSEAFF. As DNA, the CDR3 is TGTGCCTGCGGACGGGGCTCTGAAGCTTTCTTT.

V usage is TRBV29-1 and J usage is TRBJ1-1; 7 bases agree with TRBD1. The CDR3 consists of 13 residues. Germline V gene lookup returns CDR1 SQVTM and CDR2 ANQGSEA. Trimming at V came to 7 bases and at J to 0 bases, leaving 5 bases not matched to a gene. CDR3 sequence reads: CSAEGQLNTEAFF. As DNA, the CDR3 is TGCAGCGCTGAGGGACAGTTGAACACTGAAGCTTTCTTT.

The chain links TRBV10-3 to TRBJ2-7, with D unclear. This CDR3 contains 12 residues. The germline V and J ends were trimmed by 2 bases and 5 bases, with 7 bases remaining between them. Per germline, CDR1 ENHRY and CDR2 SYGVKD. The CDR3 reads CAISESMDEQYV. The DNA of the CDR3 is TGTGCCATCAGTGAGAGTATGGACGAGCAGTACGTC.

The chain uses TRBV11-2 and TRBJ1-1, with D tentatively TRBD1 (5 bases). Germline lookup yields CDR1 SGHAT and CDR2 FQNNGV. The CDR3 length is 15 residues. The V end lost 4 bases, the J end lost 0 bases, and 12 bases lay between the germline ends. CDR3 protein: CASSSSRGVNTEAFF. The CDR3 nucleotides read TGTGCCAGCAGCTCCAGTCGGGGGGTGAACACTGAAGCTTTCTTT.

This clone was seen only once. This chain uses TRBV2 with TRBJ2-3, with unresolved D. This CDR3 is 15 amino acids long. The germline V gene has CDR1 SNHLY and CDR2 FYNNEI. The ends were cut back, 1 base at V and 3 bases at J, with 11 bases in the middle. The CDR3 DNA follows: TGTGCCAGCAGTGAAGAGGTAGGGCGGACAGATACGCAGTATTTT. The encoded protein is CASSEEVGRTDTQYF.

V gene TRBV6-5 combines with J gene TRBJ2-3; TRBD1 might be the D (6 bases). CDR1 and CDR2 from the germline V gene are MNHEY and SVGAGI. This CDR3 comprises 14 residues. Trimming removed 6 bases from V and 1 base from J, with 11 bases in between. In DNA form, the CDR3 reads TGTGCCAGCAGCCTCCGGACAGGCACAGATACGCAGTATTTT. Its protein product is CASSLRTGTDTQYF.

This clone was counted once. J is TRBJ2-5 and V is TRBV28; D may match TRBD1 or TRBD2 (5 bases each). Trimming shortened V by 4 bases and J by 4 bases, and 28 bases separated the two germline ends. From germline, CDR1 is MDHEN and CDR2 SYDVKM. The CDR3 contains 19 residues. CDR3 DNA: TGTGCCAGCAGTTCCGCCTGGTTGAGGGGCAATATTTTGGGAGAGACCCAGTACTTC. Translating gives CASSSAWLRGNILGETQYF.

This clone was seen just once. The V call is TRBV19, the J call TRBJ2-1, with TRBD2 matching over 10 bases. From germline, CDR1 is LNHDA and CDR2 SQIVND (reference sequence). The CDR3 runs 16 residues. The ends lost 6 bases at V and 6 bases at J; junction bases unmatched: 11. CDR3 DNA sequence: TGTGCCAGTAGGGGATATAGCGGGGGGTCCCTCAATGAGCAGTTCTTC. Translating it yields CASRGYSGGSLNEQFF. Complete variable domain (other parts from reference TRBV19 and TRBJ2-1): DGGITQSPKYLFRKEGQNVTLSCEQNLNHDAMYWYRQDPGQGLRLIYYSQIVNDFQKGDIAEGYSVSREKKESFPLTVTSAQKNPTAFYLCASRGYSGGSLNEQFFGPGTRLTVL.

A single count supports this clone. This chain uses TRBV20-1 with TRBJ1-1, with no clear D. The CDR3 consists of 14 residues. Germline V lookup: CDR1 DFQATT, CDR2 SNEGSKA (reference sequence). Trimming took 3 bases from V and 4 from J, leaving 15 bases between them. This CDR3 is CSASSGGDFTEAFF. The CDR3, as DNA: TGCAGTGCTAGTTCTGGCGGAGACTTCACTGAAGCTTTCTTT.

The chain has TRBV12-3 or TRBV12-4 and TRBJ2-5; no clear D. The V end lost 3 bases, the J end lost 3 bases, and 8 bases lay between the germline ends. The CDR3 is made up of 13 amino acids. CDR3 sequence: CASSFTLEETQYF. DNA of the CDR3: TGTGCCAGCAGTTTTACCCTAGAAGAGACCCAGTACTTC.

The CDR3 DNA reads TGTGCCACCAGTGACTGGGACAGGGGGCTCGATACGCAGTATTTT. Translated, it gives CATSDWDRGLDTQYF. V and J are TRBV24-1 and TRBJ2-3; 12 bases are shared with TRBD1. The CDR3 spans 15 residues. With 4 bases clipped from V and 6 bases from J, the junction kept 4 bases outside the gene matches. Per the germline V gene, CDR1 is KGHDR and CDR2 is SFDVKD.

The genes are TRBV19 and TRBJ2-1, with 8 bases lining up with TRBD2. The CDR3 sequence is 14 residues long. Germline CDR1 is LNHDA and CDR2 is SQIVND (reference sequence). J lost 9 bases, V lost 5 bases, and 9 bases had no gene match. The CDR3 loop reads CASSGSGGASEQFF. CDR3 sequence (DNA): TGTGCCAGTAGTGGGTCGGGAGGGGCGAGTGAGCAGTTCTTC.

This clone has only one observation. The chain links TRBV2 to TRBJ1-1, with unresolved D. Germline V gives CDR1 SNHLY, CDR2 FYNNEI. Trimming left V 7 bases short and J 3 bases short, with 3 bases between. This CDR3 is 10 amino acids long. The CDR3 DNA is TGTGCCAGCAAGTACACTGAAGCTTTCTTT. It encodes CASKYTEAFF.

The DNA of the CDR3 is TGTGCCAGTAGGCCTCAGGGGGGTCAGCTATATGGCTACACCTTC. Translating it yields CASRPQGGQLYGYTF. This sequence joins TRBV19 and TRBJ1-2; 7 nucleotides line up with TRBD1. The CDR3 sequence is 15 residues long. Unmatched junction bases numbered 12, after V lost 6 bases and J lost 5 bases. CDR1 and CDR2 from the germline V gene are LNHDA and SQIVND (reference sequence).

This clone was picked up one time. The chain joins TRBV7-9 to TRBJ1-4; TRBD1 matches 7 bases. V gave up 4 bases and J gave up 7 bases; unmatched junction bases: 12. Germline V CDR1 and CDR2: SEHNR, FQNEAQ (reference sequence). The CDR3 is made up of 16 amino acids. The CDR3 DNA reads TGTGCCAGCAGCTCCCCTTGGACAGGAGGTCGTGAAAAACTGTTTTTT. Translation gives CASSSPWTGGREKLFF.

The V gene is TRBV24-1, the J gene TRBJ2-5; 11 bases are a match to TRBD1. With V trimmed by 2 bases and J by 4 bases, 8 bases remained unmatched. The CDR3 totals 17 residues. Germline assignment: CDR1 KGHDR and CDR2 SFDVKD. CDR3 nucleotides: TGTGCCACCAGTGATTCCCAGGACAGGGGGCGAAGAGAGACCCAGTACTTC. Amino acids: CATSDSQDRGRRETQYF.

V and J are TRBV9 and TRBJ2-5; 10 bases line up with TRBD1. CDR3 size: 15 residues. Per the germline V gene, CDR1 is SGDLS and CDR2 is YYNGEE. Trimming removed 1 base from V and 3 bases from J; junction bases left unmatched: 3. As DNA, the CDR3 is TGTGCCAGCAGCGTACGCGGGACAGGGGAAGAGACCCAGTACTTC. Translating it yields CASSVRGTGEETQYF. The variable domain in full, with the rest retrieved from reference TRBV9 and TRBJ2-5, is DSGVTQTPKHLITATGQRVTLRCSPRSGDLSVYWYQQSLDQGLQFLIQYYNGEERAKGNILERFSAQQFPDLHSELNLSSLELGDSALYFCASSVRGTGEETQYFGPGTRLLVL.